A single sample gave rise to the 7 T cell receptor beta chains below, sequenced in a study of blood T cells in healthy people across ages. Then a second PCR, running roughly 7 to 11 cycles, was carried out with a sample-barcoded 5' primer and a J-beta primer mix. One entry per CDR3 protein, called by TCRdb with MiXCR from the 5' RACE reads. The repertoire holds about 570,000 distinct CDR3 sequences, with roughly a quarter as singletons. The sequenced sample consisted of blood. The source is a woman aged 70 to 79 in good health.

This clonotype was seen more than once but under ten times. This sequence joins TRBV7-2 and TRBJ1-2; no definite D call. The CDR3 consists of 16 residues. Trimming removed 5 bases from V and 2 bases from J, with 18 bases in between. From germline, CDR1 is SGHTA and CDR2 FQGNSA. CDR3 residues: CASSPLRTQRNYGYTF. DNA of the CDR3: TGTGCCAGCAGCCCACTCCGAACCCAGAGGAACTATGGCTACACCTTC.

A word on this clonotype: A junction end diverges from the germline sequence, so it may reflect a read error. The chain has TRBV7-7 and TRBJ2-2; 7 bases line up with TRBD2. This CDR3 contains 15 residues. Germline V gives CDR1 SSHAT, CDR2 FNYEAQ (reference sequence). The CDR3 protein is CASSSGRAGTGELFF. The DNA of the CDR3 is TGTGCTAGCAGCTCCGGACGAGCGGGGACCGGGGAGCTGTTTTTT.

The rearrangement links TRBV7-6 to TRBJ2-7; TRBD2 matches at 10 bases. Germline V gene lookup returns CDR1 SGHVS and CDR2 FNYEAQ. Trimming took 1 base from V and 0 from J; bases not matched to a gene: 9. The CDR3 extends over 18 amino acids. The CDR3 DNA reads TGTGCCAGCAGCTTAGAAGCGGGGGGGCATCTAGACTCCTACGAGCAGTACTTC. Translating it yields CASSLEAGGHLDSYEQYF. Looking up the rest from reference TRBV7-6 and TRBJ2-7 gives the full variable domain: GAGVSQSPRYKVTKRGQDVALRCDPISGHVSLYWYRQALGQGPEFLTYFNYEAQQDKSGLPNDRFSAERPEGSISTLTIQRTEQRDSAMYRCASSLEAGGHLDSYEQYFGPGTRLTVT.

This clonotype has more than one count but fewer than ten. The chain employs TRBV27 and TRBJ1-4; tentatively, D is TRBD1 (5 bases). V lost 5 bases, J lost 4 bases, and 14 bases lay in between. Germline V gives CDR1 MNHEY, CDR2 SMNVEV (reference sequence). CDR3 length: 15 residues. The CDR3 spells CASSRRGWNNEKLFF. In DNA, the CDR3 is TGTGCCAGCAGTCGACGGGGGTGGAATAATGAAAAACTGTTTTTT.

This CDR3 is CSVEILAGPPRTQYF. As DNA, the CDR3 is TGCAGCGTTGAGATTCTAGCGGGGCCGCCTCGGACCCAGTACTTC. The rearrangement uses TRBV29-1 and TRBJ2-5; the match to TRBD2 covers 9 bases. This CDR3 comprises 15 residues. The ends lost 3 bases at V and 7 bases at J; junction bases unmatched: 12. In germline, CDR1 is SQVTM, CDR2 ANQGSEA.

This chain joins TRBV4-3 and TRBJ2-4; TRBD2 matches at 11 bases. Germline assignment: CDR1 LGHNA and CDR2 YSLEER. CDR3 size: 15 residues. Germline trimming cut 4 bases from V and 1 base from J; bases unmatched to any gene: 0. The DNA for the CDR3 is TGCGCCAGCAGCCCTAGCGGGGGGGCCAAAAACATTCAGTACTTC. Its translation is CASSPSGGAKNIQYF.

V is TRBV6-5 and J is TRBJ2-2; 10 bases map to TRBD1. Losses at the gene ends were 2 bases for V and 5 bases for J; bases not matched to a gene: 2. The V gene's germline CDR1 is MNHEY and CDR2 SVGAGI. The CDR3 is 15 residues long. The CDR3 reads CASSYGDRGTGELFF. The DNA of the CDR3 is TGTGCCAGCAGTTACGGGGACAGGGGAACCGGGGAGCTGTTTTTT.